These T cell receptor beta chains were read from a single sample in a study of blood T cell repertoires in COVID-19. The method was immunoSEQ multiplex PCR; TCRdb's version includes in-frame clones alone and lacks a portion of them. Of 250,000 to 350,000 clones in the sample, 70% to 90% were seen once. The sequencing sample was made of PBMCs or T cells enriched from blood (not recorded which). All receptors come from a woman aged 25-40 years who had recovered from COVID-19. Both conserved end residues are part of each CDR3. Each record gives: D gene, clone size, V gene, J gene, CDR3 DNA, CDR3 protein. The D gene is left open where the match is weak. Clone size is not always given. Where it is, it says once, few, many or a class for expanded clones.

NA	NA	TRBV19	TRBJ2-1	TGTGCCAGTACCCCCATGGGGCGGAGCTCCTACAATGAGCAGTTCTTC	CASTPMGRSSYNEQFF
NA	NA	TRBV25-1	TRBJ1-5	TGTGCCAGCAGTGAGGGGGCAGATCAGCCCCAGCATTTT	CASSEGADQPQHF
TRBD1	NA	TRBV5-1	TRBJ2-2	TGCGCCAGCAGACCCCCGGGACAGGGGTTTGTATTGGGCACCGGGGAGCTGTTTTTT	CASRPPGQGFVLGTGELFF
TRBD2	NA	TRBV5-1	TRBJ2-3	TGCGCCAGCAGACCCTTAGCGGGGGTGGTTGCAGATACGCAGTATTTT	CASRPLAGVVADTQYF
NA	NA	TRBV28	TRBJ2-7	TGTGCCAGCAGTTCCTCGGGACTGTACGAGCAGTACTTC	CASSSSGLYEQYF
TRBD1	NA	TRBV29-1	TRBJ1-1	TGCAGCGTCGTGACAGGGTCTGAAGCTTTCTTT	CSVVTGSEAFF
NA	NA	TRBV27	TRBJ1-1	TGTGCCAGCAGTCTAGGAGGGAACGGAGTCACTGAAGCTTTCTTT	CASSLGGNGVTEAFF
TRBD2	NA	TRBV7-2	TRBJ2-7	TGTGCCAGCAGCCCAGGCCACCGACTAGCGGGAGATTCCGAGCAGTACTTC	CASSPGHRLAGDSEQYF
TRBD1	NA	TRBV28	TRBJ2-7	TGTGCCAGCAGTTTATCCGGACAGGGGGGTCCCTACGAGCAGTACTTC	CASSLSGQGGPYEQYF
NA	NA	TRBV20-1	TRBJ2-1	TGCAGCCGGGGAGCGGGTAGCGAGCAGTTCTTC	CSRGAGSEQFF
NA	NA	TRBV24-1	TRBJ1-3	TGTGCCACCAGTGACCCTGCGGGCGGAAACACCATATATTTT	CATSDPAGGNTIYF
NA	NA	TRBV11-2	TRBJ2-5	TGTGCCAGCAGCCTTATACTAAAAGAGACCCAGTACTTC	CASSLILKETQYF
NA	NA	TRBV4-1	TRBJ1-5	TGCGCCAGCAGCCAAGTCAGGGGCAATCAGCCCCAGCATTTT	CASSQVRGNQPQHF
TRBD2	NA	TRBV28	TRBJ2-7	TGTGCCAGCAGTTCCCCGGGGTCGCGGGGGACCTACGAGCAGTACTTC	CASSSPGSRGTYEQYF
NA	NA	TRBV12-3/TRBV12-4	TRBJ2-7	TGTGCCAGCAGTTTTGGGACAACGGGAAGGCAGTACTTC	CASSFGTTGRQYF
TRBD2	NA	TRBV28	TRBJ2-3	TGTGCCAGCAGGCCGACTAGCGGGAGACCTAGCACAGATACGCAGTATTTT	CASRPTSGRPSTDTQYF
TRBD1	NA	TRBV7-9	TRBJ1-3	TGTGCCAGCAGACTCTCGACAGGGTTGGGAAACACCATATATTTT	CASRLSTGLGNTIYF
NA	NA	TRBV9	TRBJ2-1	TGTGCCAGCAGCGTTCACGACACCCCGCAGTTCTTC	CASSVHDTPQFF
NA	NA	TRBV5-1	TRBJ2-6	TGCGCCAGCATCGCTGCCCCAGGACAGTTGTACTCTGGGGCCAACGTCCTGACTTTC	CASIAAPGQLYSGANVLTF
NA	NA	TRBV10-2	TRBJ2-2	TGCGCCAGCAGAGGGTTCATCGGGGATAGGAACACCGGGGAGCTGTTTTTT	CASRGFIGDRNTGELFF
TRBD2	NA	TRBV4-2	TRBJ2-3	TGTGCCAGCAGCCGACAGCGGGAGGGCCCAGATACGCAGTATTTT	CASSRQREGPDTQYF
NA	NA	TRBV3-1/TRBV3-2	TRBJ2-7	TGTGCCAGCAGCCAAGGATTATTCCGTAGGAGCTCCTACGAGCAGTACTTC	CASSQGLFRRSSYEQYF
TRBD2	NA	TRBV10-3	TRBJ2-5	TGTGCCATCAGTTCCGAGACTAGCGGGGGTATTTACCAAGAGACCCAGTACTTC	CAISSETSGGIYQETQYF
NA	NA	TRBV3-1/TRBV3-2	TRBJ2-1	TGTGCCAGCAGCCAAGTGGCCACCACTGAGCAGTTCTTC	CASSQVATTEQFF
NA	few	TRBV2	TRBJ2-3	TGTGCCACCCAGGACGGGGCGTTAGGGGGAGATACGCAGTATTTT	CATQDGALGGDTQYF
NA	few	TRBV30	TRBJ2-3	TGTGCCTGGAGCGGGGGGCCAGATACGCAGTATTTT	CAWSGGPDTQYF
TRBD1	NA	TRBV19	TRBJ1-2	TGTGCCAGTAGTATAGCCGTAGGACAGGCTAGCTATGGCTACACCTTC	CASSIAVGQASYGYTF
TRBD1	NA	TRBV9	TRBJ1-1	TGTGCCAGCAGCGCCCTGACAGGGATGACCAAGAACACTGAAGCTTTCTTT	CASSALTGMTKNTEAFF
TRBD1	NA	TRBV5-1	TRBJ1-1	TGCGCCAGCAGCGGCCAGGGGACAGTGCGTGATGTGAACACTGAAGCTTTCTTT	CASSGQGTVRDVNTEAFF